This T cell receptor (beta chain) was documented in a study of Graves' ophthalmopathy and Graves' hyperthyroidism. For the study at large: The study drew peripheral blood at initial diagnosis, before any treatment.

The CDR3 is made up of 8 amino acids. Trimming took 10 bases from V and 9 from J, leaving 7 bases between them. Per germline, CDR1 SGHDT and CDR2 YYEEEE. The authors amplified TCR beta CDR3 regions from RNA transcripts. The authors performed first-round RT-PCR with HTBI primers and then a second-round multiplex PCR. TCRdb analysed the multiplex PCR reads with MiXCR anew, one entry per CDR3 protein. The sample carries 360,000 or so distinct CDR3 sequences, about 16% recorded once. Ineligible for inclusion were patients with other autoimmune diseases, uncontrolled infections, pregnancy or lactation. This clonotype came up many times. The antigen is undetermined. Broader study findings: The model predicted progression of ophthalmopathy with a sensitivity of roughly 71%, and its specificity was 72% to 80%. Appearing in blood as well were most expanded thyroid clonotypes above 0.001 frequency.

The chain carries TRBV5-6 and TRBJ1-2; D is ambiguous. Specimen: peripheral blood. The sequence came from a woman under 30 with Graves' ophthalmopathy. For the CDR3, the DNA is TGTGCCCTTAAACGCTACACCTTC. It encodes CALKRYTF.